These 26 T cell receptor beta chains came from one sample sequenced in a study of regulatory T cells in long-lasting Graves disease. iRepertoire HTBI primers and Arm-PCR of CDR3 regions built TCR beta libraries. Each CDR3 protein gets one entry after TCRdb re-called the multiplex PCR reads with MiXCR. The data show roughly 420,000 distinct CDR3 sequences, about 15% seen once. The time point: newly diagnosed GD, antithyroid drugs for less than 3 months. From RNA extracted from PBMCs, the TCR library was made. The data were also submitted as part of a second study, on T cells in Graves' hyperthyroidism and ophthalmopathy.

The sample consisted of peripheral blood mononuclear cells (PBMCs), taken at new diagnosis, from a patient treated with antithyroid drugs. The receptor source for this set is a woman between 45 and 60 years old with Graves disease.

This clonotype was seen ten or more times. The chain is built from TRBV28 and TRBJ2-3; 7 nucleotides align to TRBD2. Per germline, CDR1 MDHEN and CDR2 SYDVKM. The CDR3 runs 14 residues. The CDR3 region is CATWGGAATDTQYF. DNA for the CDR3: TGTGCTACGTGGGGGGGAGCGGCCACAGATACGCAGTATTTT.

This clonotype turned up a few times. The chain has TRBV7-6 and TRBJ1-1, with TRBD1 matching over 11 bases. CDR3 size: 17 residues. The germline V gene has CDR1 SGHVS and CDR2 FNYEAQ. J was trimmed by 5 bases and V by 5 bases; bases with no gene match: 13. The DNA of the CDR3 is TGTGCCAGCAGCCGGACAGGGGGCGATCGTGTTTGGACTGAAGCTTTCTTT. It yields the protein CASSRTGGDRVWTEAFF. Combining the CDR3 with reference TRBV7-6 and TRBJ1-1 gives the whole variable domain GAGVSQSPRYKVTKRGQDVALRCDPISGHVSLYWYRQALGQGPEFLTYFNYEAQQDKSGLPNDRFSAERPEGSISTLTIQRTEQRDSAMYRCASSRTGGDRVWTEAFFGQGTRLTVV.

This clonotype has at least ten counts. CDR3 DNA sequence: TGTGCCAGCAGCCCAGGGGAGGGCTATGGCTACACCTTC. It specifies CASSPGEGYGYTF. The chain combines TRBV11-2 with TRBJ1-2, with a tentative D call TRBD1 (6 bases). The CDR3 is 13 residues long. Germline CDR1 and CDR2: SGHAT and FQNNGV. V gave up 5 bases and J gave up 4 bases, with 11 bases separating them.

The chain recombines TRBV5-1 with TRBJ2-5, with TRBD2 matching 7 bases. The CDR3 sequence is 16 residues long. Germline CDR1 and CDR2: SGHRS and YFSETQ. V was clipped by 3 bases and J by 1 base; unmatched bases: 9. CDR3 sequence reads: CASSSTGLPTQETQYF. As DNA, the CDR3 is TGCGCCAGCAGCTCGACGGGACTACCGACCCAAGAGACCCAGTACTTC.

On this clonotype itself: One base away lies a much larger clone, so this may be a sequencing read error. This rearrangement joins TRBV5-6 to TRBJ2-1; 8 bases are shared with TRBD2. Germline CDR1 is SGHDT and CDR2 is YYEEEE. The CDR3 loop spans 15 amino acids. Trimming at V came to 5 bases and at J to 8 bases, leaving 12 bases not matched to a gene. The CDR3 here is CASRGPGTRVYEQFF. The CDR3 DNA reads TGTGCCAGCAGGGGTCCCGGGACTAGGGTATATGAGCAGTTCTTC. The entire variable domain, with the rest obtained from reference TRBV5-6 and TRBJ2-1, is as follows: DAGVTQSPTHLIKTRGQQVTLRCSPKSGHDTVSWYQQALGQGPQFIFQYYEEEERQRGNFPDRFSGHQFPNYSSELNVNALLLGDSALYLCASRGPGTRVYEQFFGPGTRLTVL.

The table lists this clonotype with many counts. The chain combines TRBV9 with TRBJ2-7; 7 bases match TRBD2. After removal of 0 bases from V and 2 bases from J, the junction contained 2 bases not matched to a gene. CDR1 and CDR2 from the germline V gene are SGDLS and YYNGEE. CDR3 length: 14 residues. CDR3 coding DNA: TGTGCCAGCAGCGTAGCTAGCGGTACCTACGAGCAGTACTTC. Residues: CASSVASGTYEQYF.

The sample holds a few counts of this clonotype. This chain uses TRBV27 with TRBJ1-4, with 10 bases aligning to TRBD1. There are 17 residues in the CDR3. The V gene end was trimmed by 6 bases and the J gene end by 8 bases; junction bases not matched to a gene: 15. Per the germline V gene, CDR1 is MNHEY and CDR2 is SMNVEV (reference sequence). CDR3 nucleotide sequence: TGTGCCAGCAGCTTGGGCGCTACCGGGACAGGGGTCGAAAAACTGTTTTTT. The encoded protein is CASSLGATGTGVEKLFF. Using reference TRBV27 and TRBJ1-4 for the parts outside the CDR3, the full variable domain is EAQVTQNPRYLITVTGKKLTVTCSQNMNHEYMSWYRQDPGLGLRQIYYSMNVEVTDKGDVPEGYKVSRKEKRNFPLILESPSPNQTSLYFCASSLGATGTGVEKLFFGSGTQLSVL.

About this clonotype: This may be a read error, as it is one base from a much larger clone. The final CDR3 position lacks the conserved phenylalanine or tryptophan, pointing to a likely read error. The chain couples TRBV5-1 to TRBJ2-1; 10 nucleotides match TRBD1. In germline, CDR1 is SGHRS, CDR2 YFSETQ. V lost 0 bases, J lost 3 bases, and 9 bases stayed unmatched. This CDR3 comprises 18 residues. CDR3 bases: TGCGCCAGCAGCTTGGAAGTGGGTTGGACAGGGGGCTACAATGAGCAGTTCCTC. As protein: CASSLEVGWTGGYNEQFL.

In its sample, this clonotype was seen many times. The V call is TRBV5-1, the J call TRBJ1-1, with 9 bases matching TRBD1. The V and J ends lost 4 bases and 5 bases, in that order; junction bases with no gene match: 9. From germline, CDR1 is SGHRS and CDR2 YFSETQ. The length of the CDR3 is 15 residues. CDR3 region: CASSPGQGTYTEAFF. The CDR3 DNA follows: TGCGCCAGCAGCCCCGGACAGGGGACTTATACTGAAGCTTTCTTT.

This clonotype was picked up many times. The V gene is TRBV10-1, the J gene TRBJ2-1, with 9 bases that match TRBD2. CDR1 is WNHNN and CDR2 is SYGVQD in the germline V gene (reference sequence). The CDR3 runs 17 residues. The V gene end was trimmed by 6 bases and the J gene end by 7 bases; junction bases not matched to a gene: 16. CDR3 protein: CASSERATGTSFNEQFF. The CDR3 nucleotides read TGCGCCAGCAGCGAAAGAGCCACCGGGACTAGCTTTAATGAGCAGTTCTTC.

Here the CDR3 DNA reads TGCGCCAGCAGCTTCTCGTCCGGGAGGCTGGGCTACGAGCAGTACTTC. Its translation is CASSFSSGRLGYEQYF. V usage is TRBV5-1 and J usage is TRBJ2-7; 7 bases line up with TRBD2. The CDR3 is 16 residues long. The J segment lost 3 bases and the V segment lost 2 bases, leaving 11 bases of the junction unmatched. CDR1 and CDR2 (germline): SGHRS, YFSETQ. The full variable domain, completed using reference TRBV5-1 and TRBJ2-7, is KAGVTQTPRYLIKTRGQQVTLSCSPISGHRSVSWYQQTPGQGLQFLFEYFSETQRNKGNFPGRFSGRQFSNSRSEMNVSTLELGDSALYLCASSFSSGRLGYEQYFGPGTRLTVT.

There are many counts of this clonotype. The rearrangement uses TRBV20-1 and TRBJ2-1; 16 nucleotides line up with TRBD2. The trim removed 5 bases at V and 8 bases at J, leaving 21 bases unmatched. Germline CDR1 DFQATT, CDR2 SNEGSKA (reference sequence). The CDR3 is made up of 20 amino acids. CDR3 coding DNA: TGCAGTGCTTGGGCCCCTCCCGGGACTAGCGGGAGGGCAGACCGGGATGAGCAGTTCTTC. Encoded protein: CSAWAPPGTSGRADRDEQFF.

The chain joins TRBV5-1 to TRBJ2-7, with 13 bases identical to TRBD2. The CDR3 sequence is 14 residues long. Trimming took 6 bases from V and 3 from J; bases not matched to a gene: 3. CDR1 is SGHRS, CDR2 YFSETQ, per germline. CDR3 nucleotide sequence: TGCGCCAGCACCCGGACTAGCGGGAGCTACGAGCAGTACTTC. Translated, it gives CASTRTSGSYEQYF.

This clonotype was seen repeatedly, ten times or more. The V call is TRBV30, the J call TRBJ2-7; 7 bases agree with TRBD2. Germline V gives CDR1 GTSNPN, CDR2 SVGIG (reference sequence). There are 13 residues in the CDR3. J was trimmed by 3 bases and V by 3 bases; bases with no gene match: 5. The CDR3 DNA reads as TGTGCCTGGAGCACAGGCGGGAGCTACGAGCAGTACTTC. Its protein is CAWSTGGSYEQYF. Based on the CDR3 plus reference TRBV30 and TRBJ2-7, the full variable domain is SQTIHQWPATLVQPVGSPLSLECTVEGTSNPNLYWYRQAAGRGLQLLFYSVGIGQISSEVPQNLSASRPQDRQFILSSKKLLLSDSGFYLCAWSTGGSYEQYFGPGTRLTVT.

CDR3 region: CAWTPLDTQYF. The CDR3 DNA reads TGTGCCTGGACACCTCTGGATACGCAGTATTTT. This sequence joins TRBV30 and TRBJ2-3; D uncertain. The CDR3 loop spans 11 amino acids. Germline CDR1 reads GTSNPN; CDR2 reads SVGIG (reference sequence). V shed 4 bases and J shed 6 bases, with 8 bases lying between them.

This clonotype was observed many times. This chain connects TRBV7-2 to TRBJ2-2; 7 bases are shared with TRBD2. V gave up 2 bases and J gave up 6 bases; unmatched junction bases: 3. Germline lookup yields CDR1 SGHTA and CDR2 FQGNSA. This CDR3 has 14 residues. This CDR3 is CASSLTAGAGELFF. DNA for the CDR3: TGTGCCAGCAGCTTAACGGCGGGGGCCGGGGAGCTGTTTTTT.

There are a few counts of this clonotype. The rearrangement joins TRBV24-1 to TRBJ1-5; D gene unclear. CDR3 size: 12 residues. The germline V gene encodes CDR1 KGHDR and CDR2 SFDVKD. The V end was cut by 5 bases, the J end by 3 bases, with 4 bases between. CDR3 sequence reads: CATSGSNQPQHF. Here the CDR3 DNA reads TGTGCCACCAGTGGCTCCAATCAGCCCCAGCATTTT.

This clonotype appeared many times. The V gene is TRBV28, the J gene TRBJ2-4; the match to TRBD2 covers 7 bases. CDR1 and CDR2 (germline): MDHEN, SYDVKM. J gave up 2 bases and V 5 bases, and 3 bases lay outside the gene matches. The CDR3 has 14 residues. DNA of the CDR3: TGTGCCAGCAGTGCGGGGGAGACCAAAAACATTCAGTACTTC. Protein sequence: CASSAGETKNIQYF.

The V call is TRBV12-3 or TRBV12-4, the J call TRBJ1-5, with 7 bases lining up with TRBD1. CDR3 length equals 14 residues. With V trimmed by 6 bases and J by 5 bases, 7 bases remained unmatched. The CDR3 DNA sequence: TGTGCCAGCAGCACGACAGGGAGCGATCAGCCCCAGCATTTT. Translated: CASSTTGSDQPQHF.

This clonotype showed up many times. The chain combines TRBV28 with TRBJ2-7; 12 bases match TRBD1. The CDR3 sequence is 14 residues long. CDR1 is MDHEN, CDR2 SYDVKM, per germline. The ends lost 6 bases at V and 4 bases at J; junction bases unmatched: 4. CDR3 sequence: CASRGTGGLYEQYF. CDR3 sequence (DNA): TGTGCCAGCAGAGGGACAGGGGGCTTATACGAGCAGTACTTC. The full variable domain, in which reference TRBV28 and TRBJ2-7 provide the parts outside the CDR3, is DVKVTQSSRYLVKRTGEKVFLECVQDMDHENMFWYRQDPGLGLRLIYFSYDVKMKEKGDIPEGYSVSREKKERFSLILESASTNQTSMYLCASRGTGGLYEQYFGPGTRLTVT.

This clonotype appeared many times. The chain carries TRBV20-1 and TRBJ2-1; no clear D. V was cut by 1 base and J by 0 bases, with 10 bases left in between. CDR3 size: 15 residues. CDR1 is DFQATT and CDR2 is SNEGSKA in the germline V gene (reference sequence). CDR3 loop: CSARGPMSSYNEQFF. In DNA, the CDR3 is TGCAGTGCTAGAGGCCCCATGAGCTCCTACAATGAGCAGTTCTTC.

The chain links TRBV7-2 to TRBJ2-6; D is possibly TRBD2 (6 bases). Germline CDR1 SGHTA, CDR2 FQGNSA. V lost 5 bases and J lost 1, with 18 bases in between. This CDR3 has 18 amino acids. The CDR3 DNA follows: TGTGCCAGCAGCGGGGACTGGAGAGCGACGTCTGGGGCCAACGTCCTGACTTTC. The encoded protein is CASSGDWRATSGANVLTF. The full variable domain, in which reference TRBV7-2 and TRBJ2-6 provide the parts outside the CDR3, is GAGVSQSPSNKVTEKGKDVELRCDPISGHTALYWYRQSLGQGLEFLIYFQGNSAPDKSGLPSDRFSAERTGGSVSTLTIQRTQQEDSAVYLCASSGDWRATSGANVLTFGAGSRLTVL.

This clonotype was detected ten times or more. The gene calls are TRBV7-9 and TRBJ1-2; tentatively, D is TRBD1 (5 bases). In germline, CDR1 is SEHNR, CDR2 FQNEAQ (reference sequence). The length of the CDR3 is 12 residues. V lost 9 bases, J lost 12 bases, and 20 bases lay in between. CDR3 protein: CASSPTQGEHTF. In nucleotides, the CDR3 is TGTGCCAGTAGCCCGACTCAGGGTGAACACACCTTC.

This clonotype was seen ten or more times. The V gene is TRBV5-1, the J gene TRBJ1-4, with 7 positions matching TRBD1. CDR1 and CDR2 from the germline V gene are SGHRS and YFSETQ. The V and J ends lost 4 bases and 5 bases, in that order; junction bases with no gene match: 8. CDR3 length equals 15 residues. The CDR3, as DNA: TGCGCCAGCAGCCCTTTAGGGACAGAGAATGAAAAACTGTTTTTT. Translation gives CASSPLGTENEKLFF.

This clonotype has just a few counts. The rearrangement uses TRBV27 and TRBJ1-5, with 7 bases lining up with TRBD1. This CDR3 contains 13 residues. The J segment lost 10 bases and the V segment lost 2 bases, leaving 5 bases of the junction unmatched. Germline V gene data show CDR1 as MNHEY and CDR2 as SMNVEV (reference sequence). The CDR3 bases are TGTGCCAGCAGTTTAGGGGGGACAGCCCCCCAGCATTTT. It encodes CASSLGGTAPQHF.

This clonotype showed up just a few times. The V and J genes are TRBV19 and TRBJ2-3, with TRBD2 identical over 12 bases. CDR1 is LNHDA and CDR2 is SQIVND in the germline V gene (reference sequence). The CDR3 consists of 16 residues. J lost 3 bases, V lost 3 bases, and 4 bases had no gene match. CDR3 in DNA: TGTGCCAGTAGTATGACTAGCGGGAGTTTGACAGATACGCAGTATTTT. As protein: CASSMTSGSLTDTQYF.